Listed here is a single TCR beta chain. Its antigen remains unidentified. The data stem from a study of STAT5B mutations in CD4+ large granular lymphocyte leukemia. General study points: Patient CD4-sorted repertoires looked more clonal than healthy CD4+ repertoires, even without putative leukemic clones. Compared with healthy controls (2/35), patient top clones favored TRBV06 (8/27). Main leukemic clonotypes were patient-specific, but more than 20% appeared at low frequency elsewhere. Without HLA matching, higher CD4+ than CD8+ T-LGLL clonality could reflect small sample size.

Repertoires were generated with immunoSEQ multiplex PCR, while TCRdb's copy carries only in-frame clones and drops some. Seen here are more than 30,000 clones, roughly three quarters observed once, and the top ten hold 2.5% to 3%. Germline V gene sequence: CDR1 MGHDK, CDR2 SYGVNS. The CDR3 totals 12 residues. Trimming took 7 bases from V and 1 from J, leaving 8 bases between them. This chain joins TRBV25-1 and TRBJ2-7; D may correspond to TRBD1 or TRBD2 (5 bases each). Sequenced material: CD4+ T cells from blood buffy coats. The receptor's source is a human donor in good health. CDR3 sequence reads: CASMGESYEQYF. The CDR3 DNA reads TGTGCCAGCATGGGGGAATCCTACGAGCAGTACTTC.